In its sample, the clone carrying this T cell receptor (beta chain) was seen a few times. Its antigen remains unknown. The data were obtained in a study of blood T cells in healthy people across ages. Notes on the study in general: In long-lived donors, naive CD4+ cell counts and diversity exceeded those of aged donors.

Between the trimmed V and J ends, which lost 0 bases and 2 bases, there was a span of 17 bases. The CDR3 is 17 amino acids. Germline V gives CDR1 DFQATT, CDR2 SNEGSKA (reference sequence). Together with a sample-barcoded 5' primer, a J-beta primer mix was included in a second PCR lasting about 7 to 12 cycles. Each CDR3 protein gets one entry after TCRdb re-called the 5' RACE reads with MiXCR. The table lists approximately 800,000 distinct CDR3 sequences, roughly 25% of them singletons. These data also formed part of another study, on T cells of mothers and their children.

The clonotype comes from a boy younger than 18 in good health. Sequences were obtained from blood. V usage is TRBV20-1 and J usage is TRBJ1-3, with a possible D match to TRBD1 (5 bases). The CDR3 bases are TGCAGTGCTAGAGAGAACTTAGACAGAGTAGCTGGAAACACCATATATTTT. This codes for CSARENLDRVAGNTIYF.